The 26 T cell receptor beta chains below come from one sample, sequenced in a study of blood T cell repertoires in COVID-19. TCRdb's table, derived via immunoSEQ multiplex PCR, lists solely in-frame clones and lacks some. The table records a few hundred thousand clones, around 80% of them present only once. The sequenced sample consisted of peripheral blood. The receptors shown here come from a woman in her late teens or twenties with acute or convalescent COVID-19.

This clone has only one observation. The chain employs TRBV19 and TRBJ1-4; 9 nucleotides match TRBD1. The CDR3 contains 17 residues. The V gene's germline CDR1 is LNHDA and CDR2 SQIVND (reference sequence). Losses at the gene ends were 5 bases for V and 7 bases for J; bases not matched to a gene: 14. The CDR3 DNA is TGTGCCAGTAGTCCCCCCCTCCGGACAGGGGCAAGTGAAAAACTGTTTTTT. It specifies CASSPPLRTGASEKLFF.

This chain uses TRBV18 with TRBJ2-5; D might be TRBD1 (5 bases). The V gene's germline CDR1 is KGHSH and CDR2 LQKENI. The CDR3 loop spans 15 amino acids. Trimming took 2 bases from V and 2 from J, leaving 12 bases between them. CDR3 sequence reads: CASSPSTGPQETQYF. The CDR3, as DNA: TGTGCCAGCTCACCATCAACAGGACCTCAAGAGACCCAGTACTTC. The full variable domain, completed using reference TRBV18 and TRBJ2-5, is NAGVMQNPRHLVRRRGQEARLRCSPMKGHSHVYWYRQLPEEGLKFMVYLQKENIIDESGMPKERFSAEFPKEGPSILRIQQVVRGDSAAYFCASSPSTGPQETQYFGPGTRLLVL.

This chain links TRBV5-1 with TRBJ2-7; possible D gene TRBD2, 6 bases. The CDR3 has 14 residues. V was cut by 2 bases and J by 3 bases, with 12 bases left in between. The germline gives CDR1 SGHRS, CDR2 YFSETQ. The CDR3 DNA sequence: TGCGCCAGCAGCTTTATGGAGGGCAACTACGAGCAGTACTTC. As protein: CASSFMEGNYEQYF.

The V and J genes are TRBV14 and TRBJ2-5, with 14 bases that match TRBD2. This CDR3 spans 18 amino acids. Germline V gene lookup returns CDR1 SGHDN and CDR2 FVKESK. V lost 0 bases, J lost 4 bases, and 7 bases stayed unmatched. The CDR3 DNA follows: TGTGCCAGCAGCCAAGATCTAAGACTAGCGGGAGGGCCAGAGACCCAGTACTTC. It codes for CASSQDLRLAGGPETQYF. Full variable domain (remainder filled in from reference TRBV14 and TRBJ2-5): EAGVTQFPSHSVIEKGQTVTLRCDPISGHDNLYWYRRVMGKEIKFLLHFVKESKQDESGMPNNRFLAERTGGTYSTLKVQPAELEDSGVYFCASSQDLRLAGGPETQYFGPGTRLLVL.

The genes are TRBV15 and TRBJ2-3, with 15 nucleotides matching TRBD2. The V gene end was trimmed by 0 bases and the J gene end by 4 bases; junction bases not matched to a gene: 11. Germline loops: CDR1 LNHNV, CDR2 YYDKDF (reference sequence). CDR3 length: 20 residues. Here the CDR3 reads CATSRETWTSGRAWSDTQYF. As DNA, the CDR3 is TGTGCCACCAGCAGAGAAACATGGACTAGCGGGAGGGCCTGGTCAGATACGCAGTATTTT. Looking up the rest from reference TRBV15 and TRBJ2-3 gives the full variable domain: DAMVIQNPRYQVTQFGKPVTLSCSQTLNHNVMYWYQQKSSQAPKLLFHYYDKDFNNEADTPDNFQSRRPNTSFCFLDIRSPGLGDTAMYLCATSRETWTSGRAWSDTQYFGPGTRLTVL.

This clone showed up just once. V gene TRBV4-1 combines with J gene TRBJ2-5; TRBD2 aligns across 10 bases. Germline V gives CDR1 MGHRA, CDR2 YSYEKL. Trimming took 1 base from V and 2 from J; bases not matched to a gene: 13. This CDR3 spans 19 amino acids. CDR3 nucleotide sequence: TGCGCCAGCAGCCAAGGTCTAGCGGGGGACAGAGGGGAACAAGAGACCCAGTACTTC. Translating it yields CASSQGLAGDRGEQETQYF.

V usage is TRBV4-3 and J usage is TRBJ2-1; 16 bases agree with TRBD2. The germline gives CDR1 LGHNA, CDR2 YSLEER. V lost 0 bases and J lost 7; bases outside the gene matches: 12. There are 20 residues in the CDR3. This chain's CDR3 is CASSQEGTSGRAWIRNEQFF. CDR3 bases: TGCGCCAGCAGCCAAGAAGGGACTAGCGGGAGGGCCTGGATCCGGAATGAGCAGTTCTTC.

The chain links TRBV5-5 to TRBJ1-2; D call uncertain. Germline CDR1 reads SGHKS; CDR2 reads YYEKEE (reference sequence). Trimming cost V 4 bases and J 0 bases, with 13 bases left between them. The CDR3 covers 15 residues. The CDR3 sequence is CASSLLLGPNYGYTF. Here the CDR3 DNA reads TGTGCCAGCAGCCTATTGTTGGGCCCTAACTATGGCTACACCTTC.

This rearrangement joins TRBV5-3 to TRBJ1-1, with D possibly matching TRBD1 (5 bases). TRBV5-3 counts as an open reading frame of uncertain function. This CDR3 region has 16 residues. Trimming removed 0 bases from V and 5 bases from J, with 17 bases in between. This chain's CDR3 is CARSLARGGKGTEAFF. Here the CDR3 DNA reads TGTGCCAGAAGCTTGGCCCGGGGGGGTAAGGGGACTGAAGCTTTCTTT.

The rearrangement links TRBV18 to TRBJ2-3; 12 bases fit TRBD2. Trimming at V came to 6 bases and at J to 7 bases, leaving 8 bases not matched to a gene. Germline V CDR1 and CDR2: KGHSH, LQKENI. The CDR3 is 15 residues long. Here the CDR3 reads CASSPGLAGKYTQYF. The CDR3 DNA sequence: TGTGCCAGCTCGCCCGGACTAGCGGGAAAGTATACGCAGTATTTT.

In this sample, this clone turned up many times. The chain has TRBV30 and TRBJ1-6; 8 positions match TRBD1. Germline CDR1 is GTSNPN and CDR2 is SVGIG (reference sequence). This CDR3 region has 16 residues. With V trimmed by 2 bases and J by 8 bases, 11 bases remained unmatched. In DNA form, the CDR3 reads TGTGCCTGGAGTTCCCAGGGGGCCGGCAGGGATTCACCCCTCCACTTT. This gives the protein CAWSSQGAGRDSPLHF.

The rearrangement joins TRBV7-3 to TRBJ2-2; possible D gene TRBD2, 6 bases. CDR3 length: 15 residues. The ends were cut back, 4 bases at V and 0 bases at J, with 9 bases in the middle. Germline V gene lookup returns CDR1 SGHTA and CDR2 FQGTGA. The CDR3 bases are TGTGCCAGCAGCTCCGGGACTGCGAACACCGGGGAGCTGTTTTTT. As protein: CASSSGTANTGELFF.

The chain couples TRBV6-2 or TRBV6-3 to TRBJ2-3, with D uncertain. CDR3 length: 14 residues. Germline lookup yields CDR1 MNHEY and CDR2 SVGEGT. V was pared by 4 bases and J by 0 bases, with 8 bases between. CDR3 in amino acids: CASSLTVSTDTQYF. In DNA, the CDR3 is TGTGCCAGCAGTTTAACAGTTAGCACAGATACGCAGTATTTT.

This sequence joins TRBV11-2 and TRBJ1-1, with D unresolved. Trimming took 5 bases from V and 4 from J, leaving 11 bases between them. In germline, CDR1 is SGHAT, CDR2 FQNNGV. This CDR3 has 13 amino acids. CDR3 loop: CASSPILSTEAFF. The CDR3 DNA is TGTGCCAGCAGCCCCATCCTGAGCACTGAAGCTTTCTTT. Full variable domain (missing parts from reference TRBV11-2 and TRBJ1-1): EAGVAQSPRYKIIEKRQSVAFWCNPISGHATLYWYQQILGQGPKLLIQFQNNGVVDDSQLPKDRFSAERLKGVDSTLKIQPAKLEDSAVYLCASSPILSTEAFFGQGTRLTVV.

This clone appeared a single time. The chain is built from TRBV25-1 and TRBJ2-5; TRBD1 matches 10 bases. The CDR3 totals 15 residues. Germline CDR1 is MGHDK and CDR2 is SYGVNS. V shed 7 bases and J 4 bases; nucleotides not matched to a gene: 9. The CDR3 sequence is CASTSGTGVRETQYF. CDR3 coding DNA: TGTGCCAGCACTTCAGGGACAGGGGTGAGAGAGACCCAGTACTTC.

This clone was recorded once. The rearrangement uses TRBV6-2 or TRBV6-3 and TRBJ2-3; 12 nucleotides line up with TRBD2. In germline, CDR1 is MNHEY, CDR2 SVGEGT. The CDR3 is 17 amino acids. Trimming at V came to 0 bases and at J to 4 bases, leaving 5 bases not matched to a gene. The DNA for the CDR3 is TGTGCCAGCAGTTACTCCGGGCTAGCGGGAGGGGCAGATACGCAGTATTTT. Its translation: CASSYSGLAGGADTQYF.

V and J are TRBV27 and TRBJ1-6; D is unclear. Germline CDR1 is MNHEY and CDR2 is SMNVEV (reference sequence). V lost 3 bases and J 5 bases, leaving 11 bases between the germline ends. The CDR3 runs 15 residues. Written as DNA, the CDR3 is TGTGCCAGCAGTTTCCTGGACGGGGATAATTCACCCCTCCACTTT. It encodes CASSFLDGDNSPLHF.

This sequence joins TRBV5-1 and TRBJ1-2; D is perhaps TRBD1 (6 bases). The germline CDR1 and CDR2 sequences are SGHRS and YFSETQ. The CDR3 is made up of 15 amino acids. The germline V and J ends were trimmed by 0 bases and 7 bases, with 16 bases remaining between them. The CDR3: CASSLVAGDVGGYTF. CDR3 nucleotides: TGCGCCAGCAGCTTGGTCGCAGGGGACGTTGGTGGCTACACCTTC.

Here the CDR3 DNA reads TGTGCCAGCAGTGGGACTAGCGGGAGGGACAATGAGCAGTTCTTC. Protein sequence: CASSGTSGRDNEQFF. The chain uses TRBV6-2 or TRBV6-3 and TRBJ2-1, with 16 bases that match TRBD2. After removal of 5 bases from V and 5 bases from J, the junction contained 0 bases not matched to a gene. The CDR3 covers 15 residues. Germline V CDR1 and CDR2: MNHEY, SVGEGT.

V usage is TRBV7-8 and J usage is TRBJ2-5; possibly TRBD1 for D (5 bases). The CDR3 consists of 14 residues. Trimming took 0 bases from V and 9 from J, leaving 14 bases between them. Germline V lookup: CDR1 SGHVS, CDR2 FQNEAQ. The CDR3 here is CASSLAGPGLSQYF. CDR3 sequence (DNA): TGTGCCAGCAGCTTAGCTGGGCCAGGGCTGTCCCAGTACTTC.

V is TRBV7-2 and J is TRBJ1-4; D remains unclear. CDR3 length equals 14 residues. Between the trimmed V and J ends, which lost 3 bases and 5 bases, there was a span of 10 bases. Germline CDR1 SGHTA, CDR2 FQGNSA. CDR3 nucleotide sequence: TGTGCCAGCAGCTTTCGGCGCGGGAATGAAAAACTGTTTTTT. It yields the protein CASSFRRGNEKLFF.

The CDR3 spells CASSPESDRNEKLFF. The CDR3 region has the DNA TGCGCCAGCAGCCCCGAATCGGACAGGAACGAAAAACTGTTTTTT. This rearrangement joins TRBV5-1 to TRBJ1-4; 7 bases are shared with TRBD1. CDR1 is SGHRS, CDR2 YFSETQ, per germline. The CDR3 is 15 residues long. V shed 4 bases and J 8 bases; nucleotides not matched to a gene: 11.

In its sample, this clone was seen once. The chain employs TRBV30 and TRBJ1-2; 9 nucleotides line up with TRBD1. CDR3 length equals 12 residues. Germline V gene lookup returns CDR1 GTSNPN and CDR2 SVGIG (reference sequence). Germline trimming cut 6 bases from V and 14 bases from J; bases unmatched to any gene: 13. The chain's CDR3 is CACSGQGVSWTF. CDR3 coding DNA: TGTGCCTGTTCGGGACAGGGCGTAAGTTGGACCTTC.

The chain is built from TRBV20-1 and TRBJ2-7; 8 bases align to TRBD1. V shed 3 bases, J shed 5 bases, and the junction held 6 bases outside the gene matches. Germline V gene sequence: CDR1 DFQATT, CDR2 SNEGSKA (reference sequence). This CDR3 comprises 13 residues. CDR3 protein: CSASDRGMDEQYF. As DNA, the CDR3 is TGCAGTGCTAGTGACAGGGGCATGGACGAGCAGTACTTC.

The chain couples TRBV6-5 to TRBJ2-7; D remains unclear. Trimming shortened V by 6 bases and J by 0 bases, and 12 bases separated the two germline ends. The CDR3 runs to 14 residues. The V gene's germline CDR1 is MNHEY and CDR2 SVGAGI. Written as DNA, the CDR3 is TGTGCCAGCAGGGTTAGAGCCTCCTCCTACGAGCAGTACTTC. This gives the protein CASRVRASSYEQYF.

The CDR3 DNA reads TGTGCCAGCTCACCACTGGATAGCGGGACTGCCTACGAGCAGTACTTC. It codes for CASSPLDSGTAYEQYF. The chain couples TRBV18 to TRBJ2-7, with 8 bases matching TRBD2. V lost 1 base and J lost 2; bases outside the gene matches: 7. Germline lookup yields CDR1 KGHSH and CDR2 LQKENI. The CDR3 loop spans 16 amino acids. Using reference TRBV18 and TRBJ2-7 for the parts outside the CDR3, the full variable domain is NAGVMQNPRHLVRRRGQEARLRCSPMKGHSHVYWYRQLPEEGLKFMVYLQKENIIDESGMPKERFSAEFPKEGPSILRIQQVVRGDSAAYFCASSPLDSGTAYEQYFGPGTRLTVT.